This T cell receptor beta chain was identified in a study of T-cell memory formation after mild COVID-19. The TCR alpha and TCR beta cDNA libraries, bearing sample barcodes and UMIs, were generated by 5'RACE using constant-segment primers. Each CDR3 protein gets one entry after TCRdb re-called the 5' RACE reads with MiXCR. The sample lists about 130,000 distinct CDR3 sequences, less than 6.5% seen once, with about 2.2% in the top ten. Germline trimming cut 0 bases from V and 5 bases from J; bases unmatched to any gene: 7. CDR1 is SGHAT, CDR2 FQNNGV, per germline. The CDR3 contains 17 residues. This clonotype was counted a few times.

The rearrangement uses TRBV11-2 and TRBJ2-1, with 10 bases fitting TRBD2. The origin of this receptor is an adult woman who had mild COVID-19 (a few samples of this study predate the infection). Cell type and time point are not known. The sample consisted of PBMCs or a T cell subset sorted from them (not recorded which). CDR3 DNA sequence: TGTGCCAGCAGCTTAGATCACCGGACTAGCGGTCACAATGAGCAGTTCTTC. Translated: CASSLDHRTSGHNEQFF.